This T cell receptor (beta chain) was recorded in a study of cytomegalovirus exposure and HLA in healthy donors. Whole-study findings and limits: Researchers left out some V segments, among them TRBV6-2 and TRBV6-3, as indistinguishable. Researchers reported in a later analysis that a missense DCLRE1C variant was tied to TCR beta V- and J-gene trimming.

Points on this clone: Antigen: not known.

Healthy people donating bone marrow made up the donors. The PCR had 60 Vbeta and 13 Jbeta primers. Sequencing used immunoSEQ multiplex PCR; TCRdb keeps in-frame clones, though not all of them. The sample consists of about 140,000 clones, about 80% of them appearing once. Germline CDR1 LGHNT, CDR2 FRNRAP. The CDR3 consists of 14 residues. The V gene lost 6 bases and the J gene lost 2 bases, with 12 bases spanning the gap. The TCR originated in an older woman in good health and CMV-seropositive. This chain joins TRBV12-5 and TRBJ2-3; tentatively, D is TRBD2 (6 bases). Sequences were obtained from PBMCs. This CDR3 reads CASGGGGHTDTQYF. The CDR3 coding sequence is TGTGCTAGTGGGGGAGGTGGACACACAGATACGCAGTATTTT. The variable domain in full, with the rest retrieved from reference TRBV12-5 and TRBJ2-3, is DARVTQTPRHKVTEMGQEVTMRCQPILGHNTVFWYRQTMMQGLELLAYFRNRAPLDDSGMPKDRFSAEMPDATLATLKIQPSEPRDSAVYFCASGGGGHTDTQYFGPGTRLTVL.